A selection of T cell receptor beta chains follows, all from one sample in a study of T cell responses to AZD1222 COVID-19 vaccine. Data came from immunoSEQ multiplex PCR; TCRdb stores just in-frame clones and leaves some out. The sample includes 150,000 to 200,000 clones, around nine tenths of them seen just once. The sequencing here drew on peripheral blood, taken 28 days after the second dose of the MenACWY control vaccine. These receptors all come from an adult who received the MenACWY meningococcal vaccine as a control. CDR3s include the opening cysteine and the closing phenylalanine or tryptophan. A D gene is named only where the DNA matches it firmly. Only part of the rows carry a size: once, few, many, or a class if the clone is expanded.

size	V	D	J	CDR3	DNA
NA	TRBV13	NA	TRBJ1-6	CASSLKSGENSPLHF	TGTGCCAGCAGCTTAAAGTCAGGGGAAAATTCACCCCTCCACTTT
NA	TRBV7-6	TRBD2	TRBJ2-1	CASSLAPGAGGSDEQFF	TGTGCCAGCAGCTTAGCCCCTGGAGCGGGAGGGAGCGATGAGCAGTTCTTC
NA	TRBV7-9	NA	TRBJ2-3	CASSTGTDTQYF	TGTGCCAGCAGCACAGGGACAGATACGCAGTATTTT
NA	TRBV11-2	NA	TRBJ2-7	CASSLGRRLARSYEQYF	TGTGCCAGCAGCTTGGGGAGGCGGCTAGCGCGTTCCTACGAGCAGTACTTC
NA	TRBV29-1	NA	TRBJ1-2	CSVEVNYGYTF	TGCAGCGTTGAAGTTAACTATGGCTACACCTTC
NA	TRBV27	NA	TRBJ1-5	CASSLSRSAGNQPQHF	TGTGCCAGCAGTTTATCGAGGAGTGCGGGCAATCAGCCCCAGCATTTT
NA	TRBV28	TRBD2	TRBJ2-7	CASSLLARGTSGSEQYF	TGTGCCAGCAGTTTACTGGCGCGTGGGACTAGCGGGAGCGAGCAGTACTTC
NA	TRBV12-3/TRBV12-4	NA	TRBJ1-4	CASTHNNEKLFF	TGTGCCAGCACTCATAATAATGAAAAACTGTTTTTT
NA	TRBV7-2	TRBD2	TRBJ2-3	CASSLALAGSDTQYF	TGTGCCAGCAGCTTGGCACTAGCGGGATCAGATACGCAGTATTTT
NA	TRBV11-2	TRBD1	TRBJ1-1	CASSLGGQGDTEAFF	TGTGCCAGCAGCTTAGGGGGACAGGGCGACACTGAAGCTTTCTTT
few	TRBV14	NA	TRBJ2-3	CASSRSGRLYTQYF	TGTGCCAGCAGCCGGTCTGGTCGGCTTTATACGCAGTATTTT
NA	TRBV7-2	NA	TRBJ1-1	CASSLTPRTEAFF	TGTGCCAGCAGCTTGACCCCGCGCACTGAAGCTTTCTTT
NA	TRBV19	TRBD1	TRBJ1-4	CASSDRANEKLFF	TGTGCCAGTAGTGACAGGGCTAATGAAAAACTGTTTTTT
once	TRBV7-2	NA	TRBJ1-5	CASSLRGVTVDSNQPQHF	TGTGCCAGCAGCCTTAGAGGGGTCACAGTAGATAGCAATCAGCCCCAGCATTTT
NA	TRBV5-1	NA	TRBJ1-4	CASSTTGSTNEKLFF	TGCGCCAGCAGCACCACAGGGTCAACTAATGAAAAACTGTTTTTT
NA	TRBV5-1	NA	TRBJ2-1	CASSTGNEINEQFF	TGCGCCAGCAGTACCGGGAACGAAATCAATGAGCAGTTCTTC
NA	TRBV28	NA	TRBJ2-7	CASSLINPYEQYF	TGTGCCAGCAGTTTGATAAATCCCTACGAGCAGTACTTC
NA	TRBV7-2	NA	TRBJ2-7	CASSPQRQVSYEQYF	TGTGCCAGCAGCCCTCAACGACAGGTCTCCTACGAGCAGTACTTC
NA	TRBV20-1	NA	TRBJ2-1	CSAATGNEQFF	TGCAGTGCGGCTACAGGAAATGAGCAGTTCTTC
NA	TRBV5-1	TRBD2	TRBJ2-1	CASSPIGREEGEQFF	TGCGCCAGCAGTCCTATAGGGCGGGAGGAGGGTGAGCAGTTCTTC
NA	TRBV4-2	TRBD2	TRBJ2-2	CASSPVGLENTGELFF	TGTGCCAGCAGCCCCGTGGGACTAGAGAACACCGGGGAGCTGTTTTTT
NA	TRBV7-3	NA	TRBJ2-6	CASSPNTAGANVLTF	TGTGCCAGCAGCCCTAATACGGCCGGGGCCAACGTCCTGACTTTC
NA	TRBV27	TRBD1	TRBJ1-2	CASSLSGGQYLVGYTF	TGTGCCAGCAGTTTATCGGGGGGACAGTACTTGGTCGGCTACACCTTC
NA	TRBV10-3	NA	TRBJ1-1	CAISEVSRGGRTEAFF	TGTGCCATCAGTGAAGTCTCCCGGGGGGGAAGAACTGAAGCTTTCTTT
NA	TRBV19	NA	TRBJ1-1	CASSIGHRNTEAFF	TGTGCCAGTAGTATTGGACACCGGAACACTGAAGCTTTCTTT
NA	TRBV30	NA	TRBJ2-5	CAWSSLSETQYF	TGTGCCTGGAGTTCACTATCTGAGACCCAGTACTTC
once	TRBV28	NA	TRBJ1-1	CASSLSGNTEAFF	TGTGCCAGCAGTTTATCGGGGAACACTGAAGCTTTCTTT
NA	TRBV28	TRBD1	TRBJ1-1	CASSFTGGVWGTEAFF	TGTGCCAGCAGTTTTACAGGGGGTGTTTGGGGCACTGAAGCTTTCTTT
once	TRBV11-2	NA	TRBJ2-7	CASSLESGALGEQYF	TGTGCCAGCAGCTTAGAATCAGGGGCTCTGGGCGAGCAGTACTTC
NA	TRBV3-1/TRBV3-2	NA	TRBJ2-3	CASSRVLGSDTQYF	TGTGCCAGCAGTCGGGTACTAGGATCAGATACGCAGTATTTT
NA	TRBV29-1	TRBD1	TRBJ1-3	CSVGTVSGNTIYF	TGCAGCGTGGGGACAGTCTCTGGAAACACCATATATTTT
NA	TRBV19	TRBD2	TRBJ2-1	CASSPAGPPYNEQFF	TGTGCCAGTAGCCCAGCGGGACCACCCTACAATGAGCAGTTCTTC
NA	TRBV29-1	NA	TRBJ1-3	CSVDPGAGNTIYF	TGCAGCGTTGACCCCGGGGCTGGAAACACCATATATTTT
NA	TRBV5-1	NA	TRBJ1-5	CASSPGTPNQPQHF	TGCGCCAGCAGCCCCGGGACACCTAATCAGCCCCAGCATTTT
NA	TRBV7-6	NA	TRBJ2-7	CASSSRRGGGEQYF	TGTGCCAGCAGCTCCAGACGGGGTGGGGGCGAGCAGTACTTC
NA	TRBV4-3	NA	TRBJ2-2	CASSQERRATGELFF	TGCGCCAGCAGCCAAGAACGAAGGGCTACCGGGGAGCTGTTTTTT
NA	TRBV4-2	TRBD1	TRBJ1-5	CASSLTSGTGGNQPQHF	TGTGCCAGCAGCCTCACTTCCGGGACAGGAGGCAATCAGCCCCAGCATTTT
NA	TRBV10-3	TRBD1	TRBJ2-7	CAISARTGGGYEQYF	TGTGCCATCAGTGCTCGGACAGGGGGCGGGTACGAGCAGTACTTC
NA	TRBV19	TRBD1	TRBJ2-3	CASSIDRGDTQYF	TGTGCCAGTAGTATTGACAGGGGGGATACGCAGTATTTT
NA	TRBV5-1	TRBD2	TRBJ2-1	CASSFGGSSYNEQFF	TGCGCCAGCAGCTTCGGCGGGAGCTCCTACAATGAGCAGTTCTTC
NA	TRBV2	NA	TRBJ1-2	CASSESNYGYTF	TGTGCCAGCAGTGAATCTAACTATGGCTACACCTTC
NA	TRBV7-2	NA	TRBJ2-7	CASSLGGGNYEQYF	TGTGCCAGCAGCTTAGGCGGCGGGAACTACGAGCAGTACTTC
once	TRBV28	NA	TRBJ1-1	CASTPPILGNEAFF	TGTGCCAGCACCCCCCCTATCCTAGGGAATGAAGCTTTCTTT